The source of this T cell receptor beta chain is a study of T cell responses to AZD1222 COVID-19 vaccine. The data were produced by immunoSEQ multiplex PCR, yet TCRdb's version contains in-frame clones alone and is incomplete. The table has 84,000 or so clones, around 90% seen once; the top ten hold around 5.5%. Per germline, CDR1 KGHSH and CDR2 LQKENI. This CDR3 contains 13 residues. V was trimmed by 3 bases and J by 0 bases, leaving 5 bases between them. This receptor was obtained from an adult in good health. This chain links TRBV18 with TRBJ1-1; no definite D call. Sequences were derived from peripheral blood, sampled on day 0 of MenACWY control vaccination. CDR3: CASSPVVNTEAFF. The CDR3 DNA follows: TGTGCCAGCTCACCCGTCGTGAACACTGAAGCTTTCTTT. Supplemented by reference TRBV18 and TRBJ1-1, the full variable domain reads NAGVMQNPRHLVRRRGQEARLRCSPMKGHSHVYWYRQLPEEGLKFMVYLQKENIIDESGMPKERFSAEFPKEGPSILRIQQVVRGDSAAYFCASSPVVNTEAFFGQGTRLTVV.